What follows are 21 T cell receptor beta chains derived from one specimen sequenced in a study of blood T cell repertoires in COVID-19. Repertoires were generated with immunoSEQ multiplex PCR, while TCRdb's copy carries only in-frame clones and drops some. The table lists about 160,000 clones, 90% to 95% of them singletons, with about 4.5% in the top ten. The sample consisted of peripheral blood. The receptors shown here come from a woman aged 45-60 years with acute or convalescent COVID-19.

The chain employs TRBV11-3 and TRBJ1-4; tentative D call: TRBD1 (6 bases). Germline loops: CDR1 SGHNT, CDR2 YENEEA. The CDR3 has 14 residues. Trimming shortened V by 8 bases and J by 4 bases, and 14 bases separated the two germline ends. CDR3 sequence: CASPLRGFNEKLFF. The CDR3 DNA is TGTGCCAGCCCTCTTAGGGGGTTTAATGAAAAACTGTTTTTT.

V usage is TRBV7-9 and J usage is TRBJ1-1, with D possibly TRBD1 on 5 matching bases. CDR1 is SEHNR and CDR2 is FQNEAQ in the germline V gene (reference sequence). The V gene lost 1 base and the J gene lost 5 bases, with 8 bases spanning the gap. The CDR3 consists of 13 residues. The CDR3 reads CASSLDGGTEAFF. CDR3 DNA sequence: TGTGCCAGCAGCTTAGATGGGGGGACTGAAGCTTTCTTT.

The gene calls are TRBV12-3 or TRBV12-4 and TRBJ2-3; no firm D call. The CDR3 runs 13 residues. V was clipped by 4 bases and J by 3 bases, with 8 bases between them. CDR3 in amino acids: CASSSRGTDTQYF. The CDR3, as DNA: TGTGCCAGCAGTTCACGCGGAACAGATACGCAGTATTTT.

V is TRBV6-6 and J is TRBJ2-7; D gene uncertain. The CDR3 runs 11 residues. Germline lookup yields CDR1 MNHNY and CDR2 SVGAGI (reference sequence). Between the trimmed V and J ends, which lost 7 bases and 4 bases, there was a span of 8 bases. The CDR3 loop is CASTRDYEQYF. CDR3 in DNA: TGTGCCAGCACCCGAGATTACGAGCAGTACTTC.

The genes are TRBV7-3 and TRBJ2-1; 8 bases map to TRBD2. CDR1 is SGHTA, CDR2 FQGTGA, per germline. After removal of 5 bases from V and 5 bases from J, the junction contained 8 bases not matched to a gene. The CDR3 length is 15 residues. For the CDR3, the DNA is TGTGCCAGCAGCCCCTTAGCGGGGACTGACAATGAGCAGTTCTTC. As protein: CASSPLAGTDNEQFF.

J is TRBJ2-1 and V is TRBV28; the match to TRBD2 covers 9 bases. The germline gives CDR1 MDHEN, CDR2 SYDVKM. V shed 3 bases and J 2 bases; nucleotides not matched to a gene: 8. The CDR3 is 17 residues long. In DNA form, the CDR3 reads TGTGCCAGCAGTTTTCTATCGGCTAGCGGGACCTACAATGAGCAGTTCTTC. Translation gives CASSFLSASGTYNEQFF.

This chain connects TRBV7-3 to TRBJ2-5, with TRBD2 matching over 13 bases. Germline assignment: CDR1 SGHTA and CDR2 FQGTGA. This CDR3 contains 16 residues. Germline trimming cut 3 bases from V and 4 bases from J; bases unmatched to any gene: 5. The CDR3 spells CASSLGTSGNLETQYF. In DNA form, the CDR3 reads TGTGCCAGCAGCTTGGGGACTAGCGGGAATTTAGAGACCCAGTACTTC.

This chain uses TRBV12-5 with TRBJ2-3; the match to TRBD2 covers 7 bases. The germline V gene encodes CDR1 LGHNT and CDR2 FRNRAP. The CDR3 runs 12 residues. Losses at the gene ends were 9 bases for V and 6 bases for J; bases not matched to a gene: 6. CDR3 in amino acids: CASRGVGDTQYF. The CDR3 nucleotides are TGTGCTAGCCGGGGGGTCGGGGATACGCAGTATTTT.

The chain uses TRBV7-9 and TRBJ2-7, with 10 nucleotides matching TRBD2. Germline V gene data show CDR1 as SEHNR and CDR2 as FQNEAQ (reference sequence). The V gene end was trimmed by 3 bases and the J gene end by 0 bases; junction bases not matched to a gene: 11. CDR3 size: 18 residues. CDR3 region: CASSLRSSGGLSSYEQYF. The CDR3 DNA reads as TGTGCCAGCAGCTTGCGGTCTAGCGGGGGCCTAAGCTCCTACGAGCAGTACTTC.

The chain carries TRBV15 and TRBJ2-2; 9 bases match TRBD1. This CDR3 spans 13 amino acids. Germline assignment: CDR1 LNHNV and CDR2 YYDKDF (reference sequence). J was trimmed by 5 bases and V by 8 bases; bases with no gene match: 3. The CDR3 here is CATGTGRTGELFF. CDR3 DNA: TGTGCCACCGGGACAGGGCGGACCGGGGAGCTGTTTTTT.

The chain uses TRBV7-9 and TRBJ2-7, with TRBD1 as a possible D gene (5 bases). CDR1 is SEHNR and CDR2 is FQNEAQ in the germline V gene (reference sequence). This CDR3 region has 13 residues. Trimming cost V 5 bases and J 4 bases, with 12 bases left between them. The CDR3 bases are TGTGCCAGCAGCGTCTCAGGGATGTACGAGCAGTACTTC. This encodes CASSVSGMYEQYF.

The V gene is TRBV12-3 or TRBV12-4, the J gene TRBJ2-1; D is unresolved. Trimming left V 1 base short and J 8 bases short, with 6 bases between. There are 12 residues in the CDR3. The CDR3 is CASSLDSYEQFF. CDR3 bases: TGTGCCAGCAGTTTAGATTCTTATGAGCAGTTCTTC.

The chain has TRBV19 and TRBJ1-2; D perhaps matches TRBD1 (6 bases). With 5 bases removed from V and 2 bases from J, the gap between germline ends came to 9 bases. From germline, CDR1 is LNHDA and CDR2 SQIVND (reference sequence). The length of the CDR3 is 13 residues. CDR3 nucleotides: TGTGCCAGTAGTCCGGACAGAAACTATGGCTACACCTTC. This codes for CASSPDRNYGYTF. The whole variable domain, remainder taken from reference TRBV19 and TRBJ1-2, is DGGITQSPKYLFRKEGQNVTLSCEQNLNHDAMYWYRQDPGQGLRLIYYSQIVNDFQKGDIAEGYSVSREKKESFPLTVTSAQKNPTAFYLCASSPDRNYGYTFGSGTRLTVV.

In its sample, this clone was seen once. The chain joins TRBV6-5 to TRBJ1-2, with 7 nucleotides matching TRBD1. CDR1 and CDR2 from the germline V gene are MNHEY and SVGAGI. The trim removed 6 bases at V and 8 bases at J, leaving 6 bases unmatched. This CDR3 region has 12 residues. CDR3 nucleotide sequence: TGTGCCAGCAGCTTGGACAGGAGGGGCTACACCTTC. As protein: CASSLDRRGYTF.

The V call is TRBV2, the J call TRBJ1-6; weak D call: TRBD1 (6 bases). From germline, CDR1 is SNHLY and CDR2 FYNNEI. V lost 3 bases to trimming and J lost 8 bases, with 11 bases between them. The CDR3 is 14 amino acids. The CDR3, as DNA: TGTGCCAGCAGTGATAGGCAGGGGCATTCACCCCTCCACTTT. Protein sequence: CASSDRQGHSPLHF.

The chain uses TRBV2 and TRBJ2-2; 12 nucleotides match TRBD2. V dropped 7 bases and J dropped 0; count of bases not matched to a gene: 3. Germline CDR1 SNHLY, CDR2 FYNNEI. The length of the CDR3 is 16 residues. CDR3: CASMRTSGTNTGELFF. The CDR3 bases are TGTGCCAGCATGAGGACTAGCGGGACGAACACCGGGGAGCTGTTTTTT.

The rearrangement joins TRBV20-1 to TRBJ2-3, with D maybe TRBD2 (5 bases). Germline CDR1 reads DFQATT; CDR2 reads SNEGSKA (reference sequence). Trimming took off 3 bases at V and 0 bases at J, with 10 bases between the two ends. This CDR3 is 14 amino acids long. The CDR3 is CSASLSGSTDTQYF. The CDR3, as DNA: TGCAGTGCTAGTTTGAGCGGTAGCACAGATACGCAGTATTTT.

The chain links TRBV12-5 to TRBJ1-1, with D possibly matching TRBD1 (5 bases). The germline gives CDR1 LGHNT, CDR2 FRNRAP. The CDR3 runs to 18 residues. The V end was cut by 0 bases, the J end by 0 bases, with 17 bases between. CDR3 coding DNA: TGTGCTAGTGGTTTGGTGAAGGGGCGGACCACGGTGAACACTGAAGCTTTCTTT. Translation: CASGLVKGRTTVNTEAFF.

DNA of the CDR3: TGTGCCAGCAGTTTGGTCTTACAGGGGACGGGAAACACCATATATTTT. It specifies CASSLVLQGTGNTIYF. The genes are TRBV28 and TRBJ1-3; 7 bases align to TRBD1. Germline CDR1 is MDHEN and CDR2 is SYDVKM. The trim removed 3 bases at V and 4 bases at J, leaving 9 bases unmatched. This CDR3 region has 16 residues.

The genes are TRBV11-2 and TRBJ1-1; a weak D match, TRBD1 (5 bases). The V and J ends lost 10 bases and 0 bases respectively, with 18 bases between them. Germline V gene sequence: CDR1 SGHAT, CDR2 FQNNGV. The CDR3 runs 15 residues. CDR3 sequence: CATRSNRGVNTEAFF. The CDR3 bases are TGTGCCACCAGGTCGAATCGGGGGGTGAACACTGAAGCTTTCTTT.

The chain has TRBV7-2 and TRBJ2-5; maybe TRBD1 (6 bases). Per germline, CDR1 SGHTA and CDR2 FQGNSA. The CDR3 runs to 14 residues. Between the trimmed V and J ends, which lost 3 bases and 5 bases, there was a span of 13 bases. The CDR3 reads CASSFGPRGETQYF. DNA for the CDR3: TGTGCCAGCAGCTTTGGACCGAGGGGGGAGACCCAGTACTTC.